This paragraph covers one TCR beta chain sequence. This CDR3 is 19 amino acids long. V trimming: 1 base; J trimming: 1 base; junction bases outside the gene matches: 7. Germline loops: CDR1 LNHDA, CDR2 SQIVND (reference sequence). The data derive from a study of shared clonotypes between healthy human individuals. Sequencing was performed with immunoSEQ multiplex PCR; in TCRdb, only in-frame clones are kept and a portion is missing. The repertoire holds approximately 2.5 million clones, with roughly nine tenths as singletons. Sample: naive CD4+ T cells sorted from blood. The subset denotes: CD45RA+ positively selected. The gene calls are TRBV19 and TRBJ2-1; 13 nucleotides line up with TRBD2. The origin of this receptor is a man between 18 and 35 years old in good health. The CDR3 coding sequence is TGTGCCAGTAGTATAGGGGGACTAGCGGGGATCCTGTCCTACAATGAGCAGTTCTTC. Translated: CASSIGGLAGILSYNEQFF.